Listed here is a single T cell receptor beta chain. Blood draws occurred at baseline, cycle 4 day 1, and cycle 7 day 1. Germline trimming cut 1 base from V and 1 base from J; bases unmatched to any gene: 11. CDR1 and CDR2 from the germline V gene are SEHNR and FQNEAQ (reference sequence). The CDR3 consists of 18 residues. The data belong to a study of OX40 agonist ivuxolimab in advanced cancers. This table comes from immunoSEQ multiplex PCR, and its TCRdb copy is limited to in-frame clones, with some not included. The sample carries roughly 45,000 clones, around 87% recorded once. This TCR was sampled from an adult with an advanced solid tumor such as melanoma, head and neck, liver or kidney cancer. The gene calls are TRBV7-9 and TRBJ1-1, with TRBD1 matching over 8 bases. The sequencing used CD4+ or CD8+ T cells sorted from blood, collected in a trial of the OX40 agonist ivuxolimab. The CDR3 loop reads CASSLGRLQGAENTEAFF. DNA for the CDR3: TGTGCCAGCAGCTTAGGAAGGCTCCAGGGGGCTGAGAACACTGAAGCTTTCTTT.